The next 22 T cell receptor beta chains were all read from a single sample in a study of molecular identifiers for immune sequencing clone quantification. TCRdb passed the PCR reads through MiXCR, listing each CDR3 protein once. The sample lists about 640,000 distinct CDR3 sequences, 20% occurring once. The sequenced sample consisted of naive CD8+ T cells from blood, with Jurkat cell RNA spiked in. Subset denoted: FACS-sorted CD8+CD4-CCR7+CD45RA+ naive T cells. The source is a human donor in good health. Some libraries in this study had Jurkat cell RNA spiked in.

In its sample, this clonotype was seen many times. This chain joins TRBV14 and TRBJ2-3; 12 bases match TRBD2. The J segment lost 4 bases and the V segment lost 2 bases, leaving 7 bases of the junction unmatched. CDR1 is SGHDN and CDR2 is FVKESK in the germline V gene. This CDR3 has 17 amino acids. CDR3 bases: TGTGCCAGCAGCCAAACCGGGACTAGCGGGTATTCAGATACGCAGTATTTT. The encoded protein is CASSQTGTSGYSDTQYF.

This clonotype showed up just a few times. CDR3 in amino acids: CAWRRQVSYEQYF. CDR3 nucleotide sequence: TGTGCCTGGCGTAGACAGGTTTCCTACGAGCAGTACTTC. The rearrangement joins TRBV30 to TRBJ2-7; the D gene is possibly TRBD1 (6 bases). The CDR3 spans 13 residues. Trimming removed 5 bases at V and 1 base at J, with 12 bases between. Germline V gene data show CDR1 as GTSNPN and CDR2 as SVGIG (reference sequence).

In its sample, this clonotype was seen once. A much larger clone differs from this one at a single base, so this may be a read error. This chain links TRBV7-9 with TRBJ1-3; D unresolved. There are 13 residues in the CDR3. The V gene's germline CDR1 is SEHNR and CDR2 FQNEAQ (reference sequence). In DNA form, the CDR3 reads TGTGCCAGCAGCCAGAACTCTGGAGACACCATATATTTT. Translating it yields CASSQNSGDTIYF. The variable domain in full, with the rest retrieved from reference TRBV7-9 and TRBJ1-3, is DTGVSQNPRHKITKRGQNVTFRCDPISEHNRLYWYRQTLGQGPEFLTYFQNEAQLEKSRLLSDRFSAERPKGSFSTLEIQRTEQGDSAMYLCASSQNSGDTIYFGEGSWLTVV.

This clonotype was picked up many times. The rearrangement joins TRBV11-1 to TRBJ2-3; a possible D gene is TRBD2 (5 bases). This CDR3 comprises 16 residues. Deletions cut 3 bases from V and 0 bases from J, with 13 bases between. The V gene's germline CDR1 is SGHAT and CDR2 FQDESV (reference sequence). The CDR3, as DNA: TGTGCCAGCAGCTTCGGGCGGGTTCGTAGCACAGATACGCAGTATTTT. It yields the protein CASSFGRVRSTDTQYF.

This clonotype showed up many times. This chain links TRBV4-3 with TRBJ1-5; D is undetermined. CDR1 LGHNA and CDR2 YSLEER come from the germline V gene. This CDR3 is built from 15 residues. V lost 4 bases and J lost 4, with 14 bases in between. The CDR3 DNA sequence: TGCGCCAGCAGCCCAAGTGATCAGAGTAATCAGCCCCAGCATTTT. Translation: CASSPSDQSNQPQHF.

This clonotype was counted ten times or more. The chain has TRBV30 and TRBJ1-1; D ambiguous. The germline V and J ends were trimmed by 2 bases and 5 bases, with 18 bases remaining between them. From germline, CDR1 is GTSNPN and CDR2 SVGIG (reference sequence). The CDR3 consists of 15 residues. DNA of the CDR3: TGTGCCTGGAGTTCTCCCTCTGAGGCTATTACTGAAGCTTTCTTT. It translates to CAWSSPSEAITEAFF.

With regard to this clonotype: A read error is possible here, since a much larger clone lies one base away. Written as DNA, the CDR3 is TGTGCCAGCAGCCAAGGGGGACTAGCTAGCTACGAGCAGTTCTTC. This gives the protein CASSQGGLASYEQFF. This rearrangement joins TRBV3-1 to TRBJ2-7, with 9 bases that match TRBD2. The last part of the DNA fits TRBJ2-1 better; the J call may be wrong. The germline V gene has CDR1 LGHDT and CDR2 YNNKEL (reference sequence). CDR3 length: 15 amino acids.

This clonotype was found many times. V and J are TRBV6-2 or TRBV6-3 and TRBJ2-7; D possibly uses TRBD1 or TRBD2 (6 bases each). CDR1 is MNHEY and CDR2 is SVGEGT in the germline V gene. The CDR3 covers 15 residues. Trimming cost V 6 bases and J 3 bases, with 18 bases left between them. The CDR3 bases are TGTGCCAGCAGGCCTGGGACTCAAGGGGGCTACGAGCAGTACTTC. Encoded protein: CASRPGTQGGYEQYF.

This clonotype was seen repeatedly, ten times or more. The rearrangement uses TRBV24-1 and TRBJ2-3; 7 nucleotides match TRBD1. Germline V CDR1 and CDR2: KGHDR, SFDVKD. CDR3 size: 16 residues. J gave up 0 bases and V 4 bases, and 6 bases lay outside the gene matches. CDR3 in DNA: TGTGCCACCAGTGACACTACGGGACAGAGCACAGATACGCAGTATTTT. It yields the protein CATSDTTGQSTDTQYF.

At least ten counts were recorded for this clonotype. The chain employs TRBV7-9 and TRBJ2-3; D unresolved. Trimming took off 5 bases at V and 7 bases at J, with 7 bases between the two ends. The CDR3 sequence is 11 residues long. Germline CDR1 reads SEHNR; CDR2 reads FQNEAQ (reference sequence). CDR3 nucleotides: TGTGCCAGCAGCGGGGATAATACGCAGTATTTT. Its translation is CASSGDNTQYF. Drawing the rest from reference TRBV7-9 and TRBJ2-3, the complete variable domain is DTGVSQNPRHKITKRGQNVTFRCDPISEHNRLYWYRQTLGQGPEFLTYFQNEAQLEKSRLLSDRFSAERPKGSFSTLEIQRTEQGDSAMYLCASSGDNTQYFGPGTRLTVL.

Of note for this clonotype: This may come from a read error, since a much larger clone is one base off. This chain uses TRBV5-1 with TRBJ2-4; 10 nucleotides agree with TRBD1. Germline V gene lookup returns CDR1 SGHRS and CDR2 YFSETQ. The CDR3 contains 18 residues. Trimming cost V 3 bases and J 0 bases; bases outside gene matches: 9. The CDR3 loop is CASSSTGQGTLAKNIQYF. The CDR3 DNA is TGCGCCAGCAGCTCAACGGGACAGGGGACTCTAGCCAAAAACATTCAGTACTTC.

This clonotype was observed at least ten times. The chain recombines TRBV27 with TRBJ2-7; 8 positions match TRBD1. Unmatched junction bases numbered 8, after V lost 6 bases and J lost 4 bases. In germline, CDR1 is MNHEY, CDR2 SMNVEV (reference sequence). The CDR3 extends over 14 amino acids. In DNA form, the CDR3 reads TGTGCCAGCAGGGGGGGCAGGGGGCTGTACGAGCAGTACTTC. Translating gives CASRGGRGLYEQYF.

This clonotype was observed many times. This rearrangement joins TRBV7-9 to TRBJ2-1; TRBD2 matches at 8 bases. The CDR3 spans 18 residues. V was clipped by 4 bases and J by 9 bases; unmatched bases: 20. In germline, CDR1 is SEHNR, CDR2 FQNEAQ (reference sequence). In DNA, the CDR3 is TGTGCCAGCAGCTCCGGGACTAGTAATCTGGGAAAGGTTGGTGAGCAGTTCTTC. It encodes CASSSGTSNLGKVGEQFF.

Ten or more counts support this clonotype. This chain uses TRBV27 with TRBJ1-5; D possibly corresponds to TRBD1 (5 bases). Germline lookup yields CDR1 MNHEY and CDR2 SMNVEV (reference sequence). The CDR3 length is 14 residues. V dropped 6 bases and J dropped 2 bases, with 11 bases sitting between them. The CDR3 DNA follows: TGTGCCAGCAGGGGGACCTATGGCAATCAGCCCCAGCATTTT. This gives the protein CASRGTYGNQPQHF.

With regard to this clonotype: A much larger clonotype is one base distant, so this may be a read error. The chain couples TRBV30 to TRBJ2-1; a weak D match, TRBD2 (7 bases). V was pared by 0 bases and J by 0 bases, with 18 bases between. The length of the CDR3 is 18 residues. Germline-derived CDR1 and CDR2 are GTSNPN and SVGIG (reference sequence). This CDR3 reads CAWSVGGGGQDSYNEQFF. The CDR3 DNA reads as TGTGCCTGGAGTGTAGGGGGGGGCGGACAAGACTCCTACAATGAGCAGTTCTTC.

This clonotype was found a few times. The chain carries TRBV7-6 and TRBJ2-7, with a weak D call TRBD1 (5 bases). This CDR3 contains 14 residues. V was shortened by 2 bases and J by 3 bases, with 11 bases between the two germline ends. Germline V lookup: CDR1 SGHVS, CDR2 FNYEAQ. CDR3 sequence: CASSLKGPGYEQYF. The CDR3 coding sequence is TGTGCCAGCAGCTTAAAGGGGCCCGGCTACGAGCAGTACTTC.

This clonotype was seen ten or more times. V and J are TRBV29-1 and TRBJ2-7; 9 bases are shared with TRBD2. Germline lookup yields CDR1 SQVTM and CDR2 ANQGSEA. Unmatched junction bases numbered 10, after V lost 1 base and J lost 6 bases. This CDR3 comprises 15 residues. DNA for the CDR3: TGCAGCGTTGAAGCGGGCGGGAGGGCCTTTATCGAGCAGTACTTC. It codes for CSVEAGGRAFIEQYF.

This clonotype was counted between two and nine times. A read error may explain this, as a much larger clone is one base away. This chain links TRBV4-3 with TRBJ2-7, with 7 bases aligning to TRBD1. Trimming took 0 bases from V and 3 from J; bases not matched to a gene: 5. Germline V lookup: CDR1 LGHNA, CDR2 YSLEER. The CDR3 contains 15 residues. CDR3 residues: CASSQDLGTDYEQYF. For the CDR3, the DNA is TGCGCCAGCAGCCAAGATCTTGGGACAGACTACGAGCAGTACTTC.

The rearrangement uses TRBV6-5 and TRBJ2-7; 9 bases align to TRBD2. The V and J ends lost 0 bases and 2 bases, in that order; junction bases with no gene match: 2. This CDR3 has 15 residues. Per the germline V gene, CDR1 is MNHEY and CDR2 is SVGAGI. CDR3 nucleotides: TGTGCCAGCAGTTACTCCAGCGGGAGGCCCTACGAGCAGTACTTC. It codes for CASSYSSGRPYEQYF.

Details on this clonotype: Germline is not matched at one junction end, which may reflect a read error. The chain uses TRBV27 and TRBJ2-1, with 9 nucleotides matching TRBD2. From germline, CDR1 is MNHEY and CDR2 SMNVEV (reference sequence). The CDR3 has 15 residues. The CDR3 nucleotides read TGTTCCAGCAGTTCGGGACTAGCCCTTCTGATGGAGCAGTTCTTC. As protein: CSSSSGLALLMEQFF.

This clonotype was observed a few times. J is TRBJ2-3 and V is TRBV3-1; 9 bases line up with TRBD2. Trimming removed 3 bases from V and 4 bases from J; junction bases left unmatched: 14. There are 18 residues in the CDR3. Germline V lookup: CDR1 LGHDT, CDR2 YNNKEL (reference sequence). The CDR3 sequence is CASSHELTGLAMADTQYF. In DNA form, the CDR3 reads TGTGCCAGCAGCCACGAGTTAACCGGACTAGCGATGGCAGATACGCAGTATTTT.

J is TRBJ1-5 and V is TRBV10-2; D might be TRBD1 (6 bases). V gave up 11 bases and J gave up 5 bases, with 16 bases separating them. The germline V gene encodes CDR1 WSHSY and CDR2 SAAADI. The CDR3 sequence is 13 residues long. Here the CDR3 DNA reads TGCGCCGCCGCGGAGGGGGGAGATCAGCCCCAGCATTTT. It encodes CAAAEGGDQPQHF.